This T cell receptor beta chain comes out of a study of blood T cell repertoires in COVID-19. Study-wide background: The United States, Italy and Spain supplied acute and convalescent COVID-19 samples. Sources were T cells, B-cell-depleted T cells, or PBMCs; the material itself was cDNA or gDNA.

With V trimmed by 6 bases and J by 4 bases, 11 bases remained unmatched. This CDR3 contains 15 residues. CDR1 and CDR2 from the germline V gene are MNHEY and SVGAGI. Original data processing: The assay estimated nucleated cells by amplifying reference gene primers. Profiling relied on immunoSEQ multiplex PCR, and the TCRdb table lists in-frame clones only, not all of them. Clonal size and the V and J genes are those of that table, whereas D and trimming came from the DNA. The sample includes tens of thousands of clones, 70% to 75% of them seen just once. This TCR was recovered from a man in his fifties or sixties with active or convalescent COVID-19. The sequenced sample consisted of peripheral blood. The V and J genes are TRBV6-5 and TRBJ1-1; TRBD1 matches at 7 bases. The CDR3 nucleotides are TGTGCCAGCAGCCGGACAGGCATTAGAGTCACTGAAGCTTTCTTT. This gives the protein CASSRTGIRVTEAFF.